Included here is one TCR beta chain sequence, with context. Membership in each cohort depended on participant-reported clinical history. Each recovered donor of Cohort 3 presented with two negative PCRs, clearance, or symptom resolution. The sample belongs to a study of blood T cell repertoires in COVID-19. Overall study: The United States, Italy and Spain supplied acute and convalescent COVID-19 samples.

Repertoires were generated with immunoSEQ multiplex PCR, while TCRdb's copy carries only in-frame clones and drops some. The sample lists 250,000 to 300,000 clones, about 93% occurring once. This CDR3 has 13 residues. The V and J ends lost 2 bases and 5 bases respectively, with 7 bases between them. Germline assignment: CDR1 MNHNS and CDR2 SASEGT. The chain combines TRBV6-1 with TRBJ1-5; D is uncertain. What was sequenced was PBMCs or T cells enriched from blood (not recorded which). This TCR came from a woman aged 25-40 years who had recovered from COVID-19. The CDR3 loop reads CASSETIDQPQHF. The CDR3 DNA sequence: TGTGCCAGCAGTGAAACCATAGATCAGCCCCAGCATTTT.